This passage covers 18 T cell receptor beta chains from one sample sequenced in a study of blood T cell repertoires in COVID-19. Profiling relied on immunoSEQ multiplex PCR, and the TCRdb table lists in-frame clones only, not all of them. The sample holds more than 450,000 clones, 75% to 90% seen once. Material for sequencing was PBMCs or T cells enriched from blood (not recorded which). The receptors derive from a woman aged 18-29 years who had recovered from COVID-19.

V and J are TRBV4-1 and TRBJ1-6; D possibly corresponds to TRBD1 (5 bases). Trimming cost V 4 bases and J 5 bases, with 15 bases left between them. Germline V gene lookup returns CDR1 MGHRA and CDR2 YSYEKL. The CDR3 runs to 16 residues. The CDR3 protein is CASSLVPGLDNSPLHF. Written as DNA, the CDR3 is TGCGCCAGCAGCCTAGTTCCGGGACTGGATAATTCACCCCTCCACTTT.

This chain connects TRBV5-4 to TRBJ1-1, with D unclear. The CDR3 loop spans 14 amino acids. Trimming pared 4 bases from V and 0 bases from J, leaving 10 bases between. The V gene's germline CDR1 is SGHNT and CDR2 YYREEE (reference sequence). The CDR3, as DNA: TGTGCCAGCAGCGCCCGAACAGTGAACACTGAAGCTTTCTTT. Its protein product is CASSARTVNTEAFF.

J is TRBJ2-1 and V is TRBV19; TRBD2 aligns across 16 bases. This CDR3 region has 19 residues. Germline assignment: CDR1 LNHDA and CDR2 SQIVND (reference sequence). The trim removed 5 bases at V and 1 base at J, leaving 8 bases unmatched. The CDR3 nucleotides are TGTGCCAGTAGTCCGGGACTAGCGGGGGGGCTTAGGTCCTACAATGAGCAGTTCTTC. Translating gives CASSPGLAGGLRSYNEQFF. Full variable domain (rest looked up from reference TRBV19 and TRBJ2-1): DGGITQSPKYLFRKEGQNVTLSCEQNLNHDAMYWYRQDPGQGLRLIYYSQIVNDFQKGDIAEGYSVSREKKESFPLTVTSAQKNPTAFYLCASSPGLAGGLRSYNEQFFGPGTRLTVL.

The chain employs TRBV4-1 and TRBJ1-2; D not resolved. Germline V gene data show CDR1 as MGHRA and CDR2 as YSYEKL. V was trimmed by 0 bases and J by 0 bases, leaving 5 bases between them. The CDR3 is 14 amino acids. The CDR3 bases are TGCGCCAGCAGCCAAGAACCAGCTAACTATGGCTACACCTTC. This translates into CASSQEPANYGYTF.

V and J are TRBV19 and TRBJ2-2; tentative D call: TRBD2 (5 bases). There are 13 residues in the CDR3. The V gene's germline CDR1 is LNHDA and CDR2 SQIVND (reference sequence). V shed 3 bases and J shed 10 bases, with 12 bases lying between them. Here the CDR3 DNA reads TGTGCCAGTAGTATCGAGGGTTTAGAGGAGCTGTTTTTT. It is translated as CASSIEGLEELFF.

This clone appeared once. The chain employs TRBV12-5 and TRBJ1-6; 7 positions agree with TRBD1. With 1 base clipped from V and 3 bases from J, the junction kept 0 bases outside the gene matches. This CDR3 spans 15 amino acids. The germline CDR1 and CDR2 sequences are LGHNT and FRNRAP. The CDR3 region has the DNA TGTGCTAGTGGTTTGGGGACAGGCTATAATTCACCCCTCCACTTT. Its translation: CASGLGTGYNSPLHF.

The chain uses TRBV2 and TRBJ1-1; perhaps TRBD1 as D (6 bases). The CDR3 has 13 residues. V shed 5 bases and J shed 4 bases, with 11 bases lying between them. The germline V gene has CDR1 SNHLY and CDR2 FYNNEI. CDR3 residues: CASSREGGTEAFF. In DNA, the CDR3 is TGTGCCAGCAGTCGTGAAGGGGGCACTGAAGCTTTCTTT.

V usage is TRBV18 and J usage is TRBJ2-3; D unresolved. Germline V CDR1 and CDR2: KGHSH, LQKENI. V gave up 3 bases and J gave up 1 base, with 5 bases separating them. There are 13 residues in the CDR3. The CDR3, as DNA: TGTGCCAGCTCACCCGGAGGCACAGATACGCAGTATTTT. This codes for CASSPGGTDTQYF.

The rearrangement joins TRBV2 to TRBJ1-6, with 10 nucleotides matching TRBD1. V lost 6 bases, J lost 10 bases, and 3 bases stayed unmatched. This CDR3 has 13 amino acids. Per germline, CDR1 SNHLY and CDR2 FYNNEI. The CDR3 protein is CASRTGGTSPLHF. The CDR3 DNA follows: TGTGCCAGCAGGACAGGGGGCACGTCACCCCTCCACTTT. The variable domain in full, with the rest retrieved from reference TRBV2 and TRBJ1-6, is EPEVTQTPSHQVTQMGQEVILRCVPISNHLYFYWYRQILGQKVEFLVSFYNNEISEKSEIFDDQFSVERPDGSNFTLKIRSTKLEDSAMYFCASRTGGTSPLHFGNGTRLTVT.

This chain uses TRBV3-1 (or the pseudogene TRBV3-2) with TRBJ1-1; possible D gene TRBD1, 5 bases. Germline values: CDR1 LGHDT, CDR2 YNNKEL (reference sequence). Trimming cost V 4 bases and J 10 bases, with 16 bases left between them. The CDR3 totals 13 residues. For the CDR3, the DNA is TGTGCCAGCAGCCCCCCAGGGAGCGGGGTAGCTTTCTTT. Amino acid sequence: CASSPPGSGVAFF.

The V call is TRBV5-1, the J call TRBJ2-7, with a weak D call TRBD1 (7 bases). Germline V lookup: CDR1 SGHRS, CDR2 YFSETQ. CDR3 size: 18 residues. Trimming took off 1 base at V and 5 bases at J, with 25 bases between the two ends. The CDR3 spells CASSLSAGGLLSGDEQYF. CDR3 DNA: TGCGCCAGCAGCTTGTCTGCAGGGGGGTTACTCTCGGGAGACGAGCAGTACTTC. Combining the CDR3 with reference TRBV5-1 and TRBJ2-7 gives the whole variable domain KAGVTQTPRYLIKTRGQQVTLSCSPISGHRSVSWYQQTPGQGLQFLFEYFSETQRNKGNFPGRFSGRQFSNSRSEMNVSTLELGDSALYLCASSLSAGGLLSGDEQYFGPGTRLTVT.

This clone has a single count. The chain combines TRBV30 with TRBJ1-5; maybe TRBD1 (5 bases). The CDR3 is 13 residues long. Germline V gene data show CDR1 as GTSNPN and CDR2 as SVGIG (reference sequence). V lost 1 base, J lost 6 bases, and 10 bases lay in between. The CDR3 DNA is TGTGCCTGGAGTGGGCGGGGGAGTCAGCCCCAGCATTTT. It translates to CAWSGRGSQPQHF.

The chain employs TRBV19 and TRBJ1-1; 7 bases agree with TRBD1. This CDR3 is built from 13 residues. V gave up 8 bases and J gave up 7 bases; unmatched junction bases: 10. The germline V gene encodes CDR1 LNHDA and CDR2 SQIVND (reference sequence). In DNA, the CDR3 is TGTGCCAGTGCGCAAGGGACAGCCGATGAAGCTTTCTTT. It is translated as CASAQGTADEAFF.

The V gene is TRBV2, the J gene TRBJ2-3; tentative D call: TRBD2 (5 bases). Germline CDR1 reads SNHLY; CDR2 reads FYNNEI. Trimming removed 4 bases from V and 5 bases from J, with 7 bases in between. This CDR3 is 12 amino acids long. The CDR3 nucleotides are TGTGCCAGCAGTGCAACTAGAGATACGCAGTATTTT. As protein: CASSATRDTQYF.

The rearrangement joins TRBV23-1 to TRBJ2-7, with a weak D call TRBD2 (6 bases). TRBV23-1 is noted as an ORF with a role that remains uncertain. The CDR3 consists of 10 residues. The V gene lost 11 bases and the J gene lost 6 bases, with 11 bases spanning the gap. For the CDR3, the DNA is TGCGCCCCCTCCGGGGGCGAGCAGTACTTC. Amino acids: CAPSGGEQYF.

The V and J genes are TRBV7-9 and TRBJ1-1; maybe TRBD1 (5 bases). The CDR3 extends over 14 amino acids. Trimming shortened V by 2 bases and J by 4 bases, and 11 bases separated the two germline ends. Germline V gene lookup returns CDR1 SEHNR and CDR2 FQNEAQ (reference sequence). CDR3 DNA sequence: TGTGCCAGCAGCTTAAATGGGGCGAGCACTGAAGCTTTCTTT. It translates to CASSLNGASTEAFF. Together with reference TRBV7-9 and TRBJ1-1, the CDR3 gives the full variable domain: DTGVSQNPRHKITKRGQNVTFRCDPISEHNRLYWYRQTLGQGPEFLTYFQNEAQLEKSRLLSDRFSAERPKGSFSTLEIQRTEQGDSAMYLCASSLNGASTEAFFGQGTRLTVV.

The chain uses TRBV30 and TRBJ1-2, with D tentatively TRBD1 (5 bases). This CDR3 has 13 amino acids. Looked up from germline, CDR1 is GTSNPN and CDR2 is SVGIG (reference sequence). Trimming shortened V by 0 bases and J by 7 bases, and 12 bases separated the two germline ends. In DNA, the CDR3 is TGTGCCTGGAGTGTAAGGGGCTCGGGTGGCTACACCTTC. Amino acids: CAWSVRGSGGYTF.

The chain has TRBV30 and TRBJ1-4; tentatively, D is TRBD1 (6 bases). Trimming took 0 bases from V and 6 from J, leaving 8 bases between them. The CDR3 is 13 residues long. Germline values: CDR1 GTSNPN, CDR2 SVGIG (reference sequence). CDR3 in amino acids: CAWSVRQDEKLFF. The CDR3 nucleotides read TGTGCCTGGAGTGTACGACAGGATGAAAAACTGTTTTTT. Combining the CDR3 with reference TRBV30 and TRBJ1-4 gives the whole variable domain SQTIHQWPATLVQPVGSPLSLECTVEGTSNPNLYWYRQAAGRGLQLLFYSVGIGQISSEVPQNLSASRPQDRQFILSSKKLLLSDSGFYLCAWSVRQDEKLFFGSGTQLSVL.